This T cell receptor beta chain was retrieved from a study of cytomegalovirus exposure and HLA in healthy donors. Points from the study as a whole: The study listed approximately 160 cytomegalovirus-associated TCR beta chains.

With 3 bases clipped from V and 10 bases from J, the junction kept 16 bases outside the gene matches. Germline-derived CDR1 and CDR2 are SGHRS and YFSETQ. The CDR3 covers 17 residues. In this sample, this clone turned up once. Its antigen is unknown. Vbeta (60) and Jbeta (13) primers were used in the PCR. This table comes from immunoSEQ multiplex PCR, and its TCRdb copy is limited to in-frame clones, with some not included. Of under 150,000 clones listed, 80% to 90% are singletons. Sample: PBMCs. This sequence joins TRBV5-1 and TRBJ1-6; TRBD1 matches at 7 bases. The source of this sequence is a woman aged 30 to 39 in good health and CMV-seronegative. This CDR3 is CASSSAANTGVGSPLHF. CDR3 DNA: TGCGCCAGCAGCTCAGCCGCGAATACAGGGGTCGGATCACCCCTCCACTTT.